This T cell receptor (beta chain) was sequenced during a study of T cell repertoires in cytomegalovirus infection. Study overall: Public TCR beta signatures marked donors with CMV infection and the matching HLA.

Broader study findings: Cumulative frequency (of public TCR beta family members) identified carriers of CMV plus the relevant HLA.

The CDR3 length is 15 residues. Trimming at V came to 4 bases and at J to 11 bases, leaving 12 bases not matched to a gene. Germline V lookup: CDR1 SGHTA, CDR2 FQGNSA. This clonotype was detected many times. What it binds is not known. TCRdb itself ran the reads through MiXCR, one entry per CDR3 protein. The table includes fewer than 350,000 distinct CDR3 sequences, around a tenth detected once. V gene TRBV7-2 combines with J gene TRBJ2-2, with 8 bases lining up with TRBD2. This sequence was found in a human donor in good health (CMV status not recorded). Some clones in this sample may be carry-over from other donors' samples. What was sequenced was PBMCs. CDR3 nucleotide sequence: TGTGCCAGCAGCTCATCGGGACTAGACCCGGACGAGCTGTTTTTT. Translation: CASSSSGLDPDELFF.